One sample yielded the 14 T cell receptor beta chains listed below, sequenced in a study of T cell changes during pregnancy in multiple sclerosis. Profiling relied on immunoSEQ multiplex PCR, and the TCRdb table lists in-frame clones only, not all of them. The sample yields some 56,000 clones, about 90% seen once. The sample in question was CD4+ T cells from peripheral blood mononuclear cells, obtained after pregnancy. The receptors stem from a female donor with multiple sclerosis, enrolled in a pregnancy study.

This clone was detected only once. The chain is built from TRBV5-1 and TRBJ1-1, with D unresolved. V was clipped by 6 bases and J by 5 bases, with 17 bases between them. This CDR3 contains 14 residues. Germline-derived CDR1 and CDR2 are SGHRS and YFSETQ. The chain's CDR3 is CASMGAGSRTEAFF. Written as DNA, the CDR3 is TGCGCCAGCATGGGTGCGGGTTCGAGGACTGAAGCTTTCTTT.

This chain connects TRBV7-2 to TRBJ2-5; 8 positions match TRBD2. Germline CDR1 and CDR2: SGHTA and FQGNSA. This CDR3 contains 16 residues. V lost 2 bases and J lost 2; bases outside the gene matches: 7. CDR3: CASSLQGGGPQETQYF. The CDR3 nucleotides read TGTGCCAGCAGCTTACAAGGCGGGGGGCCACAAGAGACCCAGTACTTC. Full variable domain (remainder filled in from reference TRBV7-2 and TRBJ2-5): GAGVSQSPSNKVTEKGKDVELRCDPISGHTALYWYRQSLGQGLEFLIYFQGNSAPDKSGLPSDRFSAERTGGSVSTLTIQRTQQEDSAVYLCASSLQGGGPQETQYFGPGTRLLVL.

CDR3 region: CSGGSTGLGEQYF. The CDR3 bases are TGCAGTGGGGGATCTACAGGGTTGGGCGAGCAGTACTTC. V gene TRBV29-1 combines with J gene TRBJ2-7; weak D call: TRBD1 (6 bases). This CDR3 spans 13 amino acids. The germline V gene encodes CDR1 SQVTM and CDR2 ANQGSEA.

This CDR3 reads CASSDMAEKLFF. In DNA, the CDR3 is TGTGCCAGCAGTGATATGGCAGAAAAACTGTTTTTT. The chain uses TRBV2 and TRBJ1-4, with D unclear. V lost 3 bases, J lost 8 bases, and 7 bases lay in between. Germline values: CDR1 SNHLY, CDR2 FYNNEI. CDR3 length: 12 residues.

V usage is TRBV7-9 and J usage is TRBJ2-3; TRBD1 aligns across 7 bases. Unmatched junction bases numbered 10, after V lost 2 bases and J lost 5 bases. The length of the CDR3 is 16 residues. Germline V gene lookup returns CDR1 SEHNR and CDR2 FQNEAQ (reference sequence). CDR3 bases: TGTGCCAGCAGCTTACGAGGGCAGGGGGAGAGAGATACGCAGTATTTT. Amino acids: CASSLRGQGERDTQYF.

This clone has just one count. The chain carries TRBV27 and TRBJ1-2; the match to TRBD1 covers 8 bases. Germline loops: CDR1 MNHEY, CDR2 SMNVEV (reference sequence). Trimming at V came to 5 bases and at J to 5 bases, leaving 10 bases not matched to a gene. CDR3 length: 15 amino acids. The CDR3 loop reads CASSPGQGPNYGYTF. As DNA, the CDR3 is TGTGCCAGCAGTCCTGGACAGGGTCCCAATTATGGCTACACCTTC.

This clone has a single count. The chain is built from TRBV2 and TRBJ2-7; 7 bases match TRBD1. The germline V gene encodes CDR1 SNHLY and CDR2 FYNNEI. This CDR3 spans 16 amino acids. Losses at the gene ends were 6 bases for V and 0 bases for J; bases not matched to a gene: 11. CDR3 sequence (DNA): TGTGCCAGCAGGATAGGCGGACAGGTTACCTCCTACGAGCAGTACTTC. Translated: CASRIGGQVTSYEQYF. The variable domain in full, with the rest retrieved from reference TRBV2 and TRBJ2-7, is EPEVTQTPSHQVTQMGQEVILRCVPISNHLYFYWYRQILGQKVEFLVSFYNNEISEKSEIFDDQFSVERPDGSNFTLKIRSTKLEDSAMYFCASRIGGQVTSYEQYFGPGTRLTVT.

The sample holds one count of this clone. This sequence joins TRBV27 and TRBJ1-2; no reliable D call. The V gene's germline CDR1 is MNHEY and CDR2 SMNVEV (reference sequence). CDR3 length equals 15 residues. V dropped 2 bases and J dropped 4 bases, with 14 bases sitting between them. CDR3 in DNA: TGTGCCAGCAGTTTAACGAATATCCCGGGCTATGGCTACACCTTC. This encodes CASSLTNIPGYGYTF.

The chain recombines TRBV5-4 with TRBJ1-1, with D maybe TRBD1 (5 bases). V was trimmed by 0 bases and J by 6 bases, leaving 18 bases between them. Looked up from germline, CDR1 is SGHNT and CDR2 is YYREEE (reference sequence). This CDR3 comprises 16 residues. CDR3 nucleotide sequence: TGTGCCAGCAGCTTGGGAAGTCTTGAATGGGGGGCTGAAGCTTTCTTT. Its protein product is CASSLGSLEWGAEAFF. Together with reference TRBV5-4 and TRBJ1-1, the CDR3 gives the full variable domain: ETGVTQSPTHLIKTRGQQVTLRCSSQSGHNTVSWYQQALGQGPQFIFQYYREEENGRGNFPPRFSGLQFPNYSSELNVNALELDDSALYLCASSLGSLEWGAEAFFGQGTRLTVV.

V and J are TRBV6-6 and TRBJ1-5, with 7 bases fitting TRBD1. Germline CDR1 and CDR2: MNHNY and SVGAGI (reference sequence). V shed 5 bases and J 7 bases; nucleotides not matched to a gene: 8. The CDR3 is 14 amino acids. CDR3 coding DNA: TGTGCCAGCAGTCCAGGGGGTGCGGGCCAGCCCCAGCATTTT. Residues: CASSPGGAGQPQHF.

The rearrangement uses TRBV6-5 and TRBJ1-1; perhaps TRBD1 as D (5 bases). CDR1 is MNHEY, CDR2 SVGAGI, per germline. The V gene lost 4 bases and the J gene lost 5 bases, with 14 bases spanning the gap. The CDR3 totals 14 residues. The CDR3 loop is CASSLQQVWTEAFF. The CDR3 nucleotides are TGTGCCAGCAGTTTGCAACAGGTATGGACTGAAGCTTTCTTT.

The chain combines TRBV5-5 with TRBJ2-3; D is possibly TRBD2 (6 bases). V lost 4 bases and J lost 0, with 9 bases in between. The length of the CDR3 is 14 residues. Per germline, CDR1 SGHKS and CDR2 YYEKEE (reference sequence). In nucleotides, the CDR3 is TGTGCCAGCAGCACCGGGACTAGCACAGATACGCAGTATTTT. Its protein is CASSTGTSTDTQYF.

V and J are TRBV5-1 and TRBJ2-7; D is perhaps TRBD2 (7 bases). CDR1 and CDR2 from the germline V gene are SGHRS and YFSETQ. The CDR3 is made up of 14 amino acids. Trimming took 2 bases from V and 4 from J, leaving 13 bases between them. The CDR3, as DNA: TGCGCCAGCAGCTTCCGCGGGGGCGAATACGAGCAGTACTTC. Its translation: CASSFRGGEYEQYF. Full variable domain (rest looked up from reference TRBV5-1 and TRBJ2-7): KAGVTQTPRYLIKTRGQQVTLSCSPISGHRSVSWYQQTPGQGLQFLFEYFSETQRNKGNFPGRFSGRQFSNSRSEMNVSTLELGDSALYLCASSFRGGEYEQYFGPGTRLTVT.

This chain connects TRBV15 to TRBJ2-5; D is unclear. The germline V gene encodes CDR1 LNHNV and CDR2 YYDKDF (reference sequence). The CDR3 is 14 amino acids. V was shortened by 1 base and J by 2 bases, with 8 bases between the two germline ends. CDR3 in amino acids: CATSRGAKQETQYF. The DNA for the CDR3 is TGTGCCACCAGCAGAGGAGCAAAACAAGAGACCCAGTACTTC.